This T cell receptor beta chain was documented in a study of T cell responses to AZD1222 COVID-19 vaccine. The data were produced by immunoSEQ multiplex PCR, yet TCRdb's version contains in-frame clones alone and is incomplete. The data hold about 56,000 clones, with over 80% observed a single time. This CDR3 is 16 amino acids long. Deletions cut 2 bases from V and 0 bases from J, with 14 bases between. Germline loops: CDR1 LGHDT, CDR2 YNNKEL (reference sequence). This TCR was sampled from an adult in good health. The starting material was peripheral blood, obtained on day 0 of AZD1222 vaccination. The J gene is TRBJ2-7, the V gene TRBV3-1 (or the pseudogene TRBV3-2); TRBD2 might be the D (5 bases). The CDR3 sequence is CASSQNRGGNSYEQYF. CDR3 sequence (DNA): TGTGCCAGCAGCCAAAACCGGGGTGGGAACTCCTACGAGCAGTACTTC.